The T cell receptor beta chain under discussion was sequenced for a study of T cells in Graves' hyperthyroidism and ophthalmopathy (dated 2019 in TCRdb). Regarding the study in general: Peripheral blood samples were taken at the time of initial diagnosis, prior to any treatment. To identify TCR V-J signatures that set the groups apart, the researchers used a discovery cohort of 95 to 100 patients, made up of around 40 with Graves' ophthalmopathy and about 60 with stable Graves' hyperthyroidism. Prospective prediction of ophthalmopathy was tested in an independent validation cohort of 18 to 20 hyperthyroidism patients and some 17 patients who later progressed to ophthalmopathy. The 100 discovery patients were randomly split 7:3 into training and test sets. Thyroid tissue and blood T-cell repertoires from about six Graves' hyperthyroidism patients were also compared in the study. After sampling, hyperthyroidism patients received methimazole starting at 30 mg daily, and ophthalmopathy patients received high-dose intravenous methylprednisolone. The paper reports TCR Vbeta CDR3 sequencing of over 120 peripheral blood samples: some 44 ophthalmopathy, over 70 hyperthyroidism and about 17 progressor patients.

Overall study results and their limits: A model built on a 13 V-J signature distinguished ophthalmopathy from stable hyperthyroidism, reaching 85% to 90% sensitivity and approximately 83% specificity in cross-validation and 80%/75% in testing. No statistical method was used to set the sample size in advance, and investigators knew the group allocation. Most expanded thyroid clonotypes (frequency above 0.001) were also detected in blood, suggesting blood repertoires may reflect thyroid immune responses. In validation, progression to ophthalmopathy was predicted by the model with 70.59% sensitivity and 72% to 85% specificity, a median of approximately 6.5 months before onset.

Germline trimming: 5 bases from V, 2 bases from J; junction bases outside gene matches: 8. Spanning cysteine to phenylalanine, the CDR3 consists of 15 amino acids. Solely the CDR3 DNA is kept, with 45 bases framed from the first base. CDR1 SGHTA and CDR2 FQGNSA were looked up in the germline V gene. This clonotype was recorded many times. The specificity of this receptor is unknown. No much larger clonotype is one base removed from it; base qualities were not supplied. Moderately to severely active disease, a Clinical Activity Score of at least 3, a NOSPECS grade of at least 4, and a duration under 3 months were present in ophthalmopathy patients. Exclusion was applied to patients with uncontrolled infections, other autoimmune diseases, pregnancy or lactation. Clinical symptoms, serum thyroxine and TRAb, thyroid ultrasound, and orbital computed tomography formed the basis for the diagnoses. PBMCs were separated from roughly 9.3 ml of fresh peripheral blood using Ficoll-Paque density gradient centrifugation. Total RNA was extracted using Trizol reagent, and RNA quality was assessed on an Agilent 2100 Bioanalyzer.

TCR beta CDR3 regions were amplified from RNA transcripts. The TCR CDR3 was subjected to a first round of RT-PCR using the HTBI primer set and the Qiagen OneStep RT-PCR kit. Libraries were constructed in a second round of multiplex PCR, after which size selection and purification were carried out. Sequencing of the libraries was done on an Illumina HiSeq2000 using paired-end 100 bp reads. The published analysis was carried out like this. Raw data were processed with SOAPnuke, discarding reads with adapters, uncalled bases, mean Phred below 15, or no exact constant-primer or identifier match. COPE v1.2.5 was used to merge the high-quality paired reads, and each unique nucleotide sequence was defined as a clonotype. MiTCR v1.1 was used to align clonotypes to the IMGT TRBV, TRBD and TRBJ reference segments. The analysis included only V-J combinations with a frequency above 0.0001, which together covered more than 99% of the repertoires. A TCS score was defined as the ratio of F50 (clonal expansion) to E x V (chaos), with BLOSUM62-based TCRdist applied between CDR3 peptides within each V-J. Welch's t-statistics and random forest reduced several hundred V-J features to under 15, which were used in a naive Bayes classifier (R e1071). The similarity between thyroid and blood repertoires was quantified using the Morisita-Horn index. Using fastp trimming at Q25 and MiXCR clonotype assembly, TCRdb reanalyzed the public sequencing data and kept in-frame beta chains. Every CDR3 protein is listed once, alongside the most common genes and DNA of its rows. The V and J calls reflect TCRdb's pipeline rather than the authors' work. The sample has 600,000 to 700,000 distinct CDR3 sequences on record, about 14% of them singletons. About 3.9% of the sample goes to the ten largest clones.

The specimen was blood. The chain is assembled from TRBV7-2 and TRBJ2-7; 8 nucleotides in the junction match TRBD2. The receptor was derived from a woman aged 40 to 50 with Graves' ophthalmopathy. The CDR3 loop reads CASSDTGTRTYEQYF. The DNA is TGTGCCAGCAGCGATACCGGGACTAGAACCTACGAGCAGTACTTC.